What follows are 30 T cell receptor beta chains derived from one specimen sequenced in a study of CD8 T cells in ankylosing spondylitis. TCRdb reanalysed the 5' RACE reads using MiXCR and keeps one entry per CDR3 protein. The data show around 150,000 distinct CDR3 sequences, with roughly 10% seen just once and 25% to 30% held by the top ten. The sequenced sample was blood, either unsorted or a sorted T cell fraction (not recorded which). These receptors were collected from a male donor with ankylosing spondylitis or in good health (not recorded which).

This clonotype was recorded at least ten times. This rearrangement joins TRBV29-1 to TRBJ2-7; D may be TRBD2 (5 bases). This CDR3 spans 15 amino acids. Germline CDR1 is SQVTM and CDR2 is ANQGSEA. V lost 6 bases and J 2 bases, leaving 20 bases between the germline ends. DNA of the CDR3: TGCAGCGTAGCCGATGCGAGCGGAAACCCCTACGAGCAGTACTTC. It specifies CSVADASGNPYEQYF.

This clonotype occurred many times. This chain uses TRBV5-1 with TRBJ2-7; D might be TRBD1 (6 bases). V shed 4 bases and J shed 0 bases, with 14 bases lying between them. The CDR3 is made up of 15 amino acids. Germline V gene sequence: CDR1 SGHRS, CDR2 YFSETQ. Here the CDR3 reads CASSRDRSSSYEQYF. The CDR3 coding sequence is TGCGCCAGCAGCCGAGACAGGTCGAGCTCCTACGAGCAGTACTTC.

This clonotype was seen ten or more times. The V call is TRBV20-1, the J call TRBJ1-2, with D uncertain. V gave up 3 bases and J gave up 8 bases, with 13 bases separating them. The CDR3 has 12 amino acids. Germline CDR1 and CDR2: DFQATT and SNEGSKA (reference sequence). CDR3 bases: TGCAGTGCTAGGCCCCCAGTCTGGGGCTACACCTTC. Encoded protein: CSARPPVWGYTF.

The rearrangement uses TRBV14 and TRBJ2-6; the match to TRBD1 covers 7 bases. The CDR3 sequence is 18 residues long. V was clipped by 4 bases and J by 0 bases; unmatched bases: 9. CDR1 is SGHDN, CDR2 FVKESK, per germline. DNA for the CDR3: TGTGCCAGCAGCCGTCAACAGGGGCTAACCTCTGGGGCCAACGTCCTGACTTTC. It specifies CASSRQQGLTSGANVLTF.

V gene TRBV5-1 combines with J gene TRBJ1-4; the match to TRBD1 covers 12 bases. The germline gives CDR1 SGHRS, CDR2 YFSETQ. CDR3 size: 19 residues. Losses at the gene ends were 4 bases for V and 2 bases for J; bases not matched to a gene: 12. The CDR3 region has the DNA TGCGCCAGCAGCCTGGGGCAGCGGGACAGGGGGCGTACTAATGAAAAACTGTTTTTT. Protein: CASSLGQRDRGRTNEKLFF.

In its sample, this clonotype was seen many times. This chain connects TRBV12-3 or TRBV12-4 to TRBJ2-5; TRBD2 matches at 10 bases. This CDR3 spans 16 amino acids. The V segment lost 5 bases and the J segment 5 bases; nucleotides outside the gene matches: 11. Here the CDR3 reads CASSLQGTSVGETQYF. CDR3 in DNA: TGTGCCAGCAGTCTCCAAGGGACTAGCGTAGGGGAGACCCAGTACTTC.

This chain uses TRBV11-2 with TRBJ1-4; tentative D call: TRBD1 (6 bases). CDR3 length equals 14 residues. Germline CDR1 reads SGHAT; CDR2 reads FQNNGV. V lost 0 bases and J 10 bases, leaving 12 bases between the germline ends. The CDR3 region is CASSLDGQPVKLFF. As DNA, the CDR3 is TGTGCCAGCAGCTTAGACGGACAGCCGGTAAAACTGTTTTTT.

The V gene is TRBV7-2, the J gene TRBJ2-7; TRBD2 matches at 7 bases. The CDR3 is made up of 15 amino acids. V shed 2 bases, J shed 3 bases, and the junction held 7 bases outside the gene matches. Germline V gene sequence: CDR1 SGHTA, CDR2 FQGNSA. CDR3 loop: CASSLSLSGNYEQYF. The CDR3 DNA sequence: TGTGCCAGCAGCTTAAGTTTGAGCGGGAACTACGAGCAGTACTTC.

This clonotype has ten or more counts. The rearrangement links TRBV12-3 or TRBV12-4 to TRBJ2-1; 11 nucleotides agree with TRBD2. The CDR3 is 15 amino acids. Trimming took 5 bases from V and 6 from J; bases not matched to a gene: 6. CDR3 nucleotides: TGTGCCAGCAGTCAGGGGACTAGCGGAGGCAATGAGCAGTTCTTC. Encoded protein: CASSQGTSGGNEQFF.

This clonotype was recorded at least ten times. The chain has TRBV20-1 and TRBJ2-3; D is uncertain. The CDR3 spans 12 residues. With 0 bases removed from V and 4 bases from J, the gap between germline ends came to 5 bases. Germline V gives CDR1 DFQATT, CDR2 SNEGSKA (reference sequence). The CDR3, as DNA: TGCAGTGCTAGAGATCCCCCAGATACGCAGTATTTT. Protein product: CSARDPPDTQYF.

This clonotype was counted ten times or more. The gene calls are TRBV13 and TRBJ1-5, with no clear D. CDR1 PRHDT and CDR2 FYEKMQ come from the germline V gene (reference sequence). Trimming took 5 bases from V and 2 from J, leaving 16 bases between them. This CDR3 has 16 amino acids. CDR3 DNA sequence: TGTGCCAGCAGCGCAGAGGTGGTTCGGGGCAATCAGCCCCAGCATTTT. This encodes CASSAEVVRGNQPQHF.

This clonotype was detected ten times or more. The chain is built from TRBV19 and TRBJ2-3; D uncertain. Germline-derived CDR1 and CDR2 are LNHDA and SQIVND (reference sequence). The CDR3 loop spans 11 amino acids. Trimming took 6 bases from V and 3 from J, leaving 4 bases between them. CDR3 amino acids: CASSQTDTQYF. The DNA of the CDR3 is TGTGCCAGTAGCCAGACAGATACGCAGTATTTT.

This clonotype was counted many times. The chain joins TRBV6-1 to TRBJ2-1, with D uncertain. The CDR3 spans 14 residues. V gave up 7 bases and J gave up 6 bases, with 16 bases separating them. CDR1 and CDR2 from the germline V gene are MNHNS and SASEGT. CDR3 sequence reads: CASTEGPSPNEQFF. The CDR3 nucleotides read TGTGCCAGCACCGAAGGACCCTCTCCCAATGAGCAGTTCTTC.

The chain is built from TRBV5-1 and TRBJ2-7; D possibly matches TRBD1 or TRBD2 (5 bases each). V was pared by 4 bases and J by 1 base, with 18 bases between. The V gene's germline CDR1 is SGHRS and CDR2 YFSETQ. This CDR3 has 16 residues. The CDR3, as DNA: TGCGCCAGCAGCGATGGGACGGAATCAGGTTCCTACGAGCAGTACTTC. Translation: CASSDGTESGSYEQYF.

This clonotype turned up a few times. This chain's CDR3 is CASVRGGWPAQETQYF. CDR3 DNA sequence: TGTGCCAGCGTGCGGGGCGGATGGCCAGCGCAAGAGACCCAGTACTTC. This sequence joins TRBV2 and TRBJ2-5; D perhaps matches TRBD2 (6 bases). The V gene lost 8 bases and the J gene lost 2 bases, with 21 bases spanning the gap. The CDR3 consists of 16 residues. The germline gives CDR1 SNHLY, CDR2 FYNNEI.

On this clonotype itself: A clone one base away is much larger, so this may be a read error. The chain has TRBV25-1 and TRBJ2-6, with D uncertain. CDR3 length: 16 residues. Germline assignment: CDR1 MGHDK and CDR2 SYGVNS. The germline V and J ends were trimmed by 1 base and 1 base, with 8 bases remaining between them. CDR3 sequence: CASSESRKSGANVLTF. The CDR3 nucleotides are TGTGCCAGCAGTGAATCACGAAAGTCTGGGGCCAACGTCCTGACTTTC. Combining the CDR3 with reference TRBV25-1 and TRBJ2-6 gives the whole variable domain EADIYQTPRYLVIGTGKKITLECSQTMGHDKMYWYQQDPGMELHLIHYSYGVNSTEKGDLSSESTVSRIRTEHFPLTLESARPSHTSQYLCASSESRKSGANVLTFGAGSRLTVL.

This clonotype was counted at least ten times. This sequence joins TRBV12-3 or TRBV12-4 and TRBJ2-1; D not certain. V was cut by 4 bases and J by 14 bases, with 15 bases left in between. This CDR3 has 12 residues. The CDR3, as DNA: TGTGCCAGCAGTTCACAACATTCCGTCAAGTTCTTC. Its translation is CASSSQHSVKFF.

This clonotype was recorded many times. The chain combines TRBV14 with TRBJ2-1; D is ambiguous. Trimming took off 1 base at V and 5 bases at J, with 3 bases between the two ends. The CDR3 is made up of 12 amino acids. Looked up from germline, CDR1 is SGHDN and CDR2 is FVKESK. CDR3 bases: TGTGCCAGCAGCCAAGTAAACAATGAGCAGTTCTTC. It is translated as CASSQVNNEQFF.

The chain employs TRBV7-9 and TRBJ2-2; D gene ambiguous. V lost 6 bases to trimming and J lost 8 bases, with 10 bases between them. The germline CDR1 and CDR2 sequences are SEHNR and FQNEAQ (reference sequence). This CDR3 is built from 12 residues. DNA for the CDR3: TGTGCCAGCAGTCCAGACTTGGGGGAGCTGTTTTTT. Its translation is CASSPDLGELFF.

This clonotype was detected many times. V and J are TRBV27 and TRBJ2-3; D not resolved. Trimming removed 4 bases from V and 6 bases from J, with 5 bases in between. CDR3 length: 11 residues. Germline-derived CDR1 and CDR2 are MNHEY and SMNVEV (reference sequence). CDR3 amino acids: CASSSLDTQYF. CDR3 coding DNA: TGTGCCAGCAGTTCCCTCGATACGCAGTATTTT.

This clonotype was found many times. The gene calls are TRBV29-1 and TRBJ2-5; TRBD1 agrees at 7 bases. Trimming removed 7 bases from V and 4 bases from J; junction bases left unmatched: 6. CDR1 and CDR2 (germline): SQVTM, ANQGSEA. This CDR3 contains 12 residues. The DNA for the CDR3 is TGCAGCGGCGAGACAGGGTCAGAGACCCAGTACTTC. It translates to CSGETGSETQYF.

This chain uses TRBV6-1 with TRBJ2-7, with 15 positions matching TRBD2. The junction had 9 bases not matched to a gene; V was cut back by 6 bases and J by 3 bases. CDR3 length: 17 residues. CDR1 is MNHNS, CDR2 SASEGT, per germline. CDR3 region: CASSRTSGGARGYEQYF. The CDR3 DNA follows: TGTGCCAGCAGCCGGACTAGCGGGGGGGCCCGAGGCTACGAGCAGTACTTC.

The chain uses TRBV25-1 and TRBJ1-5; 10 positions match TRBD1. With 5 bases clipped from V and 5 bases from J, the junction kept 6 bases outside the gene matches. The germline gives CDR1 MGHDK, CDR2 SYGVNS. This CDR3 contains 15 residues. CDR3 nucleotides: TGTGCCAGCAGTTCGTCGGGACAGGGGTATCAGCCCCAGCATTTT. The encoded protein is CASSSSGQGYQPQHF.

This clonotype occurred many times. The chain is built from TRBV5-1 and TRBJ1-4, with D possibly matching TRBD1 (5 bases). The CDR3 is 14 residues long. The V end lost 2 bases, the J end lost 7 bases, and 12 bases lay between the germline ends. CDR1 and CDR2 (germline): SGHRS, YFSETQ. The CDR3 DNA follows: TGCGCCAGCAGCTTCGGGGCAGGCGGTGAAAAACTGTTTTTT. This gives the protein CASSFGAGGEKLFF.

This clonotype was counted many times. The chain uses TRBV3-1 and TRBJ2-1; 14 bases line up with TRBD2. CDR3 length: 18 amino acids. The V gene's germline CDR1 is LGHDT and CDR2 YNNKEL (reference sequence). V gave up 2 bases and J gave up 3 bases; unmatched junction bases: 6. CDR3 residues: CASSQRGLAGGVYNEQFF. CDR3 DNA sequence: TGTGCCAGCAGCCAACGCGGACTAGCGGGAGGAGTCTACAATGAGCAGTTCTTC.

This clonotype was seen ten or more times. The rearrangement links TRBV27 to TRBJ1-6, with 9 bases lining up with TRBD1. The J segment lost 7 bases and the V segment lost 6 bases, leaving 4 bases of the junction unmatched. CDR1 MNHEY and CDR2 SMNVEV come from the germline V gene (reference sequence). CDR3 length equals 14 residues. The DNA of the CDR3 is TGTGCCAGCAGAGGCACAGGGGGCAATTCACCCCTCCACTTT. As protein: CASRGTGGNSPLHF.

In this sample, this clonotype turned up a few times. The gene calls are TRBV9 and TRBJ2-2; the D gene is possibly TRBD2 (5 bases). CDR1 and CDR2 from the germline V gene are SGDLS and YYNGEE. Trimming stripped 0 bases from V and 5 bases from J, with 8 bases between. The CDR3 sequence is 14 residues long. The DNA for the CDR3 is TGTGCCAGCAGCGTAGCGACGGGAACCGGGGAGCTGTTTTTT. Translation gives CASSVATGTGELFF.

This clonotype showed up many times. This chain joins TRBV15 and TRBJ2-5; D may match TRBD1 or TRBD2 (5 bases each). This CDR3 has 15 residues. The ends were cut back, 5 bases at V and 4 bases at J, with 17 bases in the middle. Germline CDR1 reads LNHNV; CDR2 reads YYDKDF (reference sequence). The CDR3 reads CATSGKGDEGETQYF. The CDR3 DNA reads TGTGCCACCAGCGGAAAAGGGGACGAGGGAGAGACCCAGTACTTC. Full variable domain (rest looked up from reference TRBV15 and TRBJ2-5): DAMVIQNPRYQVTQFGKPVTLSCSQTLNHNVMYWYQQKSSQAPKLLFHYYDKDFNNEADTPDNFQSRRPNTSFCFLDIRSPGLGDTAMYLCATSGKGDEGETQYFGPGTRLLVL.

J is TRBJ1-2 and V is TRBV30; D gene unclear. This CDR3 contains 16 residues. Trimming removed 0 bases from V and 6 bases from J, with 20 bases in between. CDR1 GTSNPN and CDR2 SVGIG come from the germline V gene (reference sequence). DNA of the CDR3: TGTGCCTGGAGTGTACCCCCCGGGATAGGGCGAAATGGCTACACCTTC. It translates to CAWSVPPGIGRNGYTF.

This chain connects TRBV12-3 or TRBV12-4 to TRBJ1-5; D is unclear. The CDR3 extends over 15 amino acids. Trimming pared 5 bases from V and 3 bases from J, leaving 14 bases between. The CDR3 DNA sequence: TGTGCCAGCAGTAAGTCCGGGCAGATCAATCAGCCCCAGCATTTT. Its translation is CASSKSGQINQPQHF.